This T cell receptor beta chain derives from a study of cytomegalovirus exposure and HLA in healthy donors (dated by TCRdb to about 2017). About the investigation overall: An earlier analysis of approximately 600 of the donors reported about 250 Gb of sequence data and 117 million unique TCR beta sequences from about 200 million T cells. To predict cytomegalovirus infection status, the study combined high-throughput TCR immunosequencing, statistical association of individual TCRs with disease status, and machine learning. The genetic ancestry cluster associated with self-reported Caucasian donors included 65% to 90% of the roughly 390 genotyped donors. The study aimed to test whether signatures of past pathogen exposure could be identified by cataloging public T cell receptors. The study used immunosequencing to profile the T cell repertoires of approximately 650 subjects and linked those repertoires to cytomegalovirus serostatus. Roughly 300 gigabases of sequencing data and around 85 million unique TCR sequences made up an early release that covered some 640 HLA-typed donors. To decide whether each TCR beta V gene segment behaved as functional or pseudogenic, an earlier analysis of fewer than 750 of the donors relied on high-throughput TCR beta sequencing. Rather than drawing on any new phenotypic data, the later analysis identified candidate immune exposures from TCR beta sequences and the way those sequences occurred across donors. Donor age, sex, ethnicity and CMV serostatus were collected together with the repertoire data. Among 300 to 450 genotyped donors of the cohort, an average of 235,054 unique TCR beta nucleotide sequences were sequenced per donor, around 18% of them non-productive. To study patterns of TCR occurrence, a later analysis re-analyzed previously published TCR beta repertoires from 550 to 800 donors and added high-resolution HLA genotyping. The number of typed donors differed by locus: about 629-630 for A, B, C, DRB1 and DQB1; approximately 520 for DQA1; about 600 for DPA1; and around 470 for DPB1. All discovery cohort repertoires had been generated using a single sequencing platform. Four or five DR-DQ haplotypes were handled as single units for association and clustering because linkage in the cohort was strong. A later genetic analysis used genome-wide SNP genotypes for about 60% of the roughly 700 donors, treating that subset as a discovery cohort. Along with the approximately 650-subject first cohort, a separate validation cohort of about 110 different subjects was used. HLA typing included class I and class II loci at four-digit resolution.

The CDR3 sequence holds 14 residues, the cysteine and phenylalanine included. CDR3 DNA is the only sequence kept; it has 42 bases, read in frame from the first base. CDR1 and CDR2, looked up from the germline V gene (reference sequence), are LNHDA and SQIVND. V lost 5 bases and J lost 4 bases, and the count of bases not matched to a germline gene is 4. The cohort comprised around 690 healthy bone marrow donors. At the time of sampling, all cohort members were nominally healthy, though unrecorded immune exposures were likely present. The donor tested CMV seropositive, placing the donor among the roughly 270 seropositive members of the cohort. Each donor provided a peripheral blood sample, and peripheral blood mononuclear cells were used for TCR beta sequencing. Genomic DNA extraction from the blood cell samples was performed with the Qiagen DNeasy Blood Extraction Kit. The receptor library was made with the immunoSEQ multiplex PCR assay. A mixture of 60 forward primers for TCR Vbeta segments and 13 reverse primers for TCR Jbeta segments was used in the multiplex PCR. A multiplex PCR assay on genomic DNA amplified the CDR3 region of rearranged TCR beta genes. Amplified TCR beta libraries were sequenced as 87-base-pair reads on the Illumina HiSeq System. For the original study's pipeline: A later analysis tallied some 79 million unique TCR beta chains across the 600 to 700 repertoires, and approximately 11 million of those chains were shared by two or more donors. To remove PCR and sequencing errors, raw reads were error-corrected and collapsed into unique sequences using a nearest-neighbor algorithm that merged closely related sequences. Alignment of CDR3 sequences to IMGT reference sequences was used to assign V, D and J gene segments. For a sequence to be retained, at least a six-nucleotide match to both a V gene segment and a J gene segment was required. Rearrangements were classified as productive when the CDR3 lacked stop codons and remained in frame with V and J, and all other rearrangements were classified as non-productive. Following IMGT convention, CDR3 was defined as the stretch from the second conserved V-encoded cysteine to the conserved J-encoded phenylalanine. In an earlier analysis of 550 to 650 of the donors, sequences lacking an unambiguous match to a single V gene segment were excluded. In an earlier analysis of several hundred of the donors, V segments were called functional above 56.7% productive rearrangements and were called segregating when the between-donor standard deviation exceeded 5%. A statistical classification framework was built to diagnose cytomegalovirus status from the catalog of TCR beta chain sequences. In a later analysis, TCR nucleotide sequences were compared against IMGT/GENE-DB human TR gene sequences so that V and J genes could be assigned. The TCRdist pipeline was used in a later analysis to assign CDR3 sequences and most-parsimonious VDJ recombination scenarios. In a later analysis, each TCR beta chain was defined by its CDR3 amino acid sequence together with its V-gene family, and reads lacking a unique V-gene family were excluded. To address suspected cross-contamination and a sequencing artifact, a later analysis removed a few hundred highly shared, low-generation-probability nucleotide sequences. For each public chain, a later analysis derived a clonal expansion index from normalized ranks of inferred template counts within each repertoire. In a later analysis, generation probabilities were computed using a VDJ recombination model fitted to out-of-frame rearrangements, and the results were checked against IGoR. Hypergeometric tests were used in a later analysis to score TCR-TCR, TCR-HLA and TCR-CMV co-occurrence, with a repertoire-size bias correction applied to the TCR pairs. To estimate false discovery rates, a later analysis permuted the HLA or CMV assignments 20 times. In a later analysis, co-occurring TCRs were grouped with DBSCAN, and TCRdist sequence similarity was added when clustering was performed within HLA-allele-positive subsets. Co-occurrence clustering excluded repertoires with fewer than 30,000 or more than 120,000 public chains, plus five with anomalous nucleotide sharing. In its TCRdb copy, this immuneACCESS table keeps in-frame sequences only and misses some clones. Where compared with another copy, unresolved V genes explain less than half of these, and the others have no known cause. V and J calls plus clone size are reproduced from that table; the DNA served to infer D and trimming. This sample has roughly 120,000 clones in its table, and about 79% of those were observed once. The ten largest account for 2.5% to 3% of the sample.

What the authors observed across the whole study: Sequencing depth was assumed to be roughly uniform across donors in the presence/absence analyses, though that assumption may not hold. In vitro tests confirmed that a few of the cytomegalovirus-associated TCR beta chains recognize cytomegalovirus antigens. V-gene and J-gene trimming of TCR beta chains was associated with a missense DCLRE1C variant in a later genetic analysis, and the association was replicated in an independent cohort. Because HLA typing was missing for some donors at each locus, association tests included only the typed subset. Most CMV-associated TCR beta chains appeared to be HLA-restricted in a later analysis, and the HLA associations seemed to be driven largely by CMV exposure. In a later analysis, 16,951 TCR beta sequences were associated with specific HLA alleles at a false discovery rate of 0.05. According to a later genetic analysis, donors in an Asian-associated ancestry cluster had fewer N-insertions in productive TCRs than the approximately 630-donor mean. In this cohort, only TCR beta chains were sequenced, and detectable features were limited by the absence of alpha or paired-chain data. The study gave a list of about 160 TCR beta chains associated with cytomegalovirus. Several of the top co-occurrence clusters appeared to be linked to parvovirus B19, influenza, CMV and Epstein-Barr virus, according to a later analysis. Compared with equally common non-associated chains, HLA-associated TCR beta chains in a later analysis were more clonally expanded and had lower generation probabilities. For the cohort, immune exposure information was limited to CMV serostatus. In a later analysis, TCR association rates were found to vary across HLA loci, with the most associated TCRs seen for DRB1 alleles and the fewest for HLA-C alleles. A cluster of highly shared sequence variants was judged likely to be a technical artifact of the sequencing pipeline. A further reported finding was that TCR beta sequences accurately predicted the HLA-A and HLA-B alleles for most subjects in the first cohort. Correlated functional status among segregating V segments might reflect linkage disequilibrium, but an unknown experimental factor could not be ruled out. The authors suggested that the approach could potentially be generalized to other disease states and immunological phenotypes. Because counts were too low, about 15 rarely observed V segments, including chromosome 9 orphons, were left out of the earlier analysis of over 550 of the donors. Across donors, most TCR sequences were observed very rarely, whereas some public TCRs were present in many individuals. In both the original and validation cohorts, the classifier was reported to diagnose cytomegalovirus status with high specificity and sensitivity. Assigning TCR associations to individual alleles was difficult when HLA alleles, especially DR and DQ, strongly co-occurred. Because the 87-base-pair reads could not distinguish some IMGT-functional V segments, including TRBV6-2 and TRBV6-3, those segments were excluded. An earlier analysis of approximately 590 of the donors showed that most TCR beta V segments appeared in productive rearrangements either about 87% or about 30% of the time, which broadly matched IMGT annotations.

About this clone itself: This clone's antigen is unknown. No base quality values were provided; no much bigger clone lies one nucleotide off.

The receptor's source is a woman between 18 and 30 years old in good health and CMV-seropositive. The sample consisted of PBMCs. The rearranged segments are TRBV19 and TRBJ2-5; 10 junctional bases match TRBD1. The nucleotides are TGTGCCAGTAGTCGACAGGGGGCCGGAGAGACCCAGTACTTC. Its product reads: CASSRQGAGETQYF. This CDR3, with the reference TRBV19 and TRBJ2-5 proteins standing in past its ends, gives the full variable domain DGGITQSPKYLFRKEGQNVTLSCEQNLNHDAMYWYRQDPGQGLRLIYYSQIVNDFQKGDIAEGYSVSREKKESFPLTVTSAQKNPTAFYLCASSRQGAGETQYFGPGTRLLVL.